The 17 T cell receptor beta chains given below trace back to one sample, sequenced in a study of T cell clonality in common variable immunodeficiency (dated by TCRdb to the mid-2010s). Libraries were built with the immunoSEQ multiplex PCR assay. In TCRdb, the immuneACCESS table is reduced to in-frame sequences with V and J assigned. These tables do not hold every clone; where another copy was compared, an unresolved V gene accounts for under half, and the others remain unexplained. This sample is represented by tens of thousands of clones, with no singletons among them. Approximately 1.5% of the sample is in the top ten clones. The sequencing input was peripheral blood mononuclear cells. Source of these receptors: a person aged 18-70 years in good health.

This clone was observed many times. The read comes to an end 3 residues before the CDR3 does, leaving the germline J gene to fill in the end. V gene TRBV20-1 combines with J gene TRBJ2-5, with 11 bases lining up with TRBD2. V lost 5 bases and J lost 0; bases outside the gene matches: 5. The CDR3 sequence is 15 residues long. CDR1 DFQATT and CDR2 SNEGSKA come from the germline V gene (reference sequence). Partial CDR3 DNA: TGCAGTGCTTACCAGACTAGCGGGAACCAAGAGACC. It is translated as CSAYQTSGNQET. The complete CDR3 reads CSAYQTSGNQETQYF.

This clone was counted many times. The read halts 3 residues ahead of the CDR3 end, with the missing end drawn from the germline J gene. The chain employs TRBV5-1 and TRBJ1-5, with TRBD1 as a possible D gene (5 bases). V was trimmed by 0 bases and J by 6 bases, leaving 10 bases between them. The CDR3 is made up of 14 amino acids. The germline CDR1 and CDR2 sequences are SGHRS and YFSETQ. CDR3 DNA, as far as it was read: TGCGCCAGCAGCTTGGGGGGCGTCGGTCAGCCC. Translating it yields CASSLGGVGQP. The whole CDR3 is CASSLGGVGQPQHF.

This clone was detected ten times or more. The read stops 3 residues short of the end of the CDR3; the missing end is completed from the germline J gene. The V call is TRBV10-1, the J call TRBJ2-7; 9 bases match TRBD1. V lost 4 bases to trimming and J lost 4 bases; unmatched junction nucleotides: 5. The CDR3 extends over 14 amino acids. Germline CDR1 reads WNHNN; CDR2 reads SYGVQD (reference sequence). CDR3 bases read: TGCGCCAGCAGTGGTGAGGGACAGGGATACGAG. Its protein is CASSGEGQGYE. In full, the CDR3 is CASSGEGQGYEQYF.

This clone was counted ten times or more. The CDR3 end falls 3 residues outside the read, so it is completed with the germline J gene. This chain connects TRBV29-1 to TRBJ2-7; TRBD1 is a possible D gene (5 bases). There are 11 residues in the CDR3. Per germline, CDR1 SQVTM and CDR2 ANQGSEA. The germline V and J ends were trimmed by 7 bases and 2 bases, with 9 bases remaining between them. CDR3 DNA, as far as it was read: TGCAGCGCCAGGGTTACCTACGAG. Translation gives CSARVTYE. The whole CDR3 is CSARVTYEQYF.

This clone was counted ten times or more. The read terminates 3 residues ahead of where the CDR3 ends, so the germline J gene completes it. This specimen includes other DNA sequences encoding the same CDR3. This chain joins TRBV20-1 and TRBJ1-1; D gene unclear. The CDR3 sequence is 14 residues long. With 4 bases removed from V and 4 bases from J, the gap between germline ends came to 16 bases. Germline V gene data show CDR1 as DFQATT and CDR2 as SNEGSKA (reference sequence). CDR3 DNA, as far as it was read: TGCAGTGCTACCCCGGCGGGCCATGGCACTGAA. This encodes CSATPAGHGTE. The full CDR3 is CSATPAGHGTEAFF.

This clone was detected ten times or more. Incomplete CDR3 DNA: TGCGCCAGCAGCTCATGGACCGAGGGGACTGAA. It translates to CASSSWTEGTE. The entire CDR3 protein reads CASSSWTEGTEAFF. This chain connects TRBV5-1 to TRBJ1-1, with D tentatively TRBD1 (5 bases). The read terminates 3 residues ahead of where the CDR3 ends, so the germline J gene completes it. V was cut by 3 bases and J by 5 bases, with 14 bases left in between. This CDR3 region has 14 residues. Germline V gene lookup returns CDR1 SGHRS and CDR2 YFSETQ.

A word on this clone: The read terminates 3 residues before the CDR3 end, so the remaining end is supplied by the germline J gene. The chain links TRBV30 to TRBJ1-2; unclear D gene. The CDR3 has 12 amino acids. Germline V CDR1 and CDR2: GTSNPN, SVGIG (reference sequence). Partial CDR3 DNA: TGTGCCTGGAGTGTACCGCGGGAGAAC. Translating it yields CAWSVPREN. The whole CDR3 is CAWSVPRENYTF.

This clone came up many times. The CDR3 goes on 3 residues after the read ends, and that part is filled in from the germline J gene. The chain links TRBV5-1 to TRBJ2-7; 8 bases map to TRBD1. Losses at the gene ends were 4 bases for V and 5 bases for J; bases not matched to a gene: 8. There are 14 residues in the CDR3. Germline loops: CDR1 SGHRS, CDR2 YFSETQ. The CDR3 loop is CASSDFGQGDEQYF. CDR3 bases read: TGCGCCAGCAGCGATTTCGGACAGGGCGACGAG.

Ten or more counts support this clone. The read ends 3 residues shy of where the CDR3 ends; the end is completed using the germline J gene. The J gene is TRBJ1-3, the V gene TRBV12-3 or TRBV12-4; D is perhaps TRBD1 (5 bases). V lost 6 bases, J lost 6 bases, and 15 bases lay in between. This CDR3 spans 14 amino acids. Partial CDR3 DNA: TGTGCCAGCAGCGCGACAGTAAGGGAAAACACC. Residues: CASSATVRENT. The whole CDR3 reads CASSATVRENTIYF.

This clone was counted ten times or more. The observed sequence ends 3 residues before the CDR3 terminus, with the missing tail filled in from the germline J gene. J is TRBJ2-7 and V is TRBV2; D call uncertain. Trimming shortened V by 7 bases and J by 3 bases, and 13 bases separated the two germline ends. This CDR3 comprises 13 residues. Germline V gives CDR1 SNHLY, CDR2 FYNNEI. This chain's CDR3 is CASNGQLLYEQYF. CDR3 DNA, as far as it was read: TGTGCCAGCAATGGGCAGCTACTCTACGAG.

In its sample, this clone was seen a few times. The read stops 3 residues short of the end of the CDR3; the missing end is completed from the germline J gene. The chain joins TRBV7-3 to TRBJ1-2; D is possibly TRBD1 (5 bases). CDR1 is SGHTA, CDR2 FQGTGA, per germline. The CDR3 loop spans 15 amino acids. CDR3 DNA, as far as it was read: TGTGCCAGCAGCTTAGGCGGGGGACCCTCCTACGAC. Translation: CASSLGGGPSYD. Given in full, the CDR3 is CASSLGGGPSYDYTF.

This clone was detected many times. The read comes to an end 3 residues before the CDR3 does, leaving the germline J gene to fill in the end. The chain employs TRBV2 and TRBJ1-4; D is unclear. CDR1 and CDR2 from the germline V gene are SNHLY and FYNNEI. The V gene lost 8 bases and the J gene lost 7 bases, with 14 bases spanning the gap. CDR3 length: 13 residues. The CDR3 is CASADQKGEKLFF. The DNA read from the CDR3 is TGTGCCAGCGCGGATCAAAAAGGTGAAAAA. Using reference TRBV2 and TRBJ1-4 for the parts outside the CDR3, the full variable domain is EPEVTQTPSHQVTQMGQEVILRCVPISNHLYFYWYRQILGQKVEFLVSFYNNEISEKSEIFDDQFSVERPDGSNFTLKIRSTKLEDSAMYFCASADQKGEKLFFGSGTQLSVL.

This clone was detected ten times or more. The read terminates 3 residues ahead of where the CDR3 ends, so the germline J gene completes it. V and J are TRBV12-3 or TRBV12-4 and TRBJ1-4; no clear D gene. Trimming stripped 3 bases from V and 7 bases from J, with 18 bases between. The CDR3 length is 16 residues. CDR3 loop: CASSFHSRVYTEKLFF. The sequenced part of the CDR3 DNA is TGTGCCAGCAGTTTTCATTCAAGGGTATATACTGAAAAA.

This clone was counted at least ten times. The read is 3 residues too short to cover the CDR3 end, so that end is filled in from the germline J gene. The rearrangement joins TRBV12-3 or TRBV12-4 to TRBJ1-5; maybe TRBD1 (5 bases). This CDR3 is built from 15 residues. V shed 3 bases and J shed 1 base, with 10 bases lying between them. The part of the CDR3 DNA that was read is TGTGCCAGCAGTTTGGATCGGGGGAGCAATCAGCCC. Amino acids: CASSLDRGSNQP. The whole CDR3 sequence is CASSLDRGSNQPQHF.

This clone was seen repeatedly, ten times or more. The read ends 3 residues shy of where the CDR3 ends; the end is completed using the germline J gene. This chain joins TRBV4-1 and TRBJ2-7; 7 nucleotides agree with TRBD2. Unmatched junction bases numbered 5, after V lost 0 bases and J lost 3 bases. Germline V lookup: CDR1 MGHRA, CDR2 YSYEKL. The CDR3 consists of 15 residues. This CDR3 reads CASSQDRTRYYEQYF. CDR3 DNA (partial): TGCGCCAGCAGCCAAGACAGGACTAGATACTACGAG.

The table lists this clone with many counts. The read ends 3 residues before the CDR3 terminus; that terminus is restored from the germline J gene. The chain carries TRBV19 and TRBJ2-7; 9 bases agree with TRBD2. Losses at the gene ends were 4 bases for V and 3 bases for J; bases not matched to a gene: 4. From germline, CDR1 is LNHDA and CDR2 SQIVND (reference sequence). The CDR3 sequence is 14 residues long. The CDR3 loop is CASSNLAGDYEQYF. CDR3 DNA, as far as it was read: TGTGCCAGTAGTAATTTAGCGGGGGACTACGAG.

This clone was seen at least ten times. The CDR3 is cut off 3 residues early in the read; its end comes from the germline J gene. This chain uses TRBV7-2 with TRBJ2-3; no reliable D call. The CDR3 sequence is 13 residues long. Trimming left V 1 base short and J 8 bases short, with 10 bases between. The V gene's germline CDR1 is SGHTA and CDR2 FQGNSA. The CDR3 loop reads CASSLGGFGTQYF. The part of the CDR3 DNA that was read is TGTGCCAGCAGCTTAGGCGGATTCGGTACG.